This is a list of T cell receptor beta chains from one sample in a study of CD8 T cells in Susac syndrome. TCRdb reprocessed the immunoSEQ multiplex PCR reads with MiXCR, giving one entry per CDR3 protein. Of around 170,000 distinct CDR3 sequences in the sample, approximately 94% were seen once. Sequencing input: CD4+ T cells from PBMCs. Source of these receptors: a human donor with Susac syndrome. The CDR3 runs from the conserved cysteine through the conserved F or W. The order of the fields is D gene, clone size, J gene, V gene, CDR3 protein, CDR3 DNA. A D gene is named only where the DNA matches it firmly. Clone size appears in some rows only: once, few, many, or a class for an expanded clone.

>-|-|TRBJ1-6|TRBV28
CASIKGGSNSPLHF
TGTGCCAGCATTAAAGGGGGGAGTAATTCACCCCTCCACTTT
>TRBD1|-|TRBJ1-1|TRBV30
CAWWRTGGPEAFF
TGTGCCTGGTGGAGGACAGGGGGGCCTGAAGCTTTCTTT
>TRBD2|-|TRBJ2-7|TRBV3-1
CASSLIAGDFSYEQYF
TGTGCCAGCAGCCTCATAGCGGGGGACTTCTCCTACGAGCAGTACTTC
>-|-|TRBJ2-1|TRBV24-1
CATSRANEQFF
TGTGCCACCAGCAGGGCCAATGAGCAGTTCTTC
>TRBD1|-|TRBJ2-1|TRBV24-1
CATSDLNRGRQFF
TGTGCCACCAGTGATCTCAACAGGGGTAGGCAGTTCTTC
>-|-|TRBJ1-1|TRBV5-4
CASSLPASQPAFF
TGTGCCAGCAGCTTGCCGGCCTCCCAGCCAGCTTTCTTT
>TRBD1|-|TRBJ1-2|TRBV15
CATHGQGAGPYGYTF
TGTGCCACCCATGGACAGGGGGCCGGCCCCTATGGCTACACCTTC
>TRBD1|-|TRBJ1-3|TRBV20-1
CSAPRTGYSGNTIYF
TGCAGTGCCCCCCGGACAGGGTATTCTGGAAACACCATATATTTT
>-|-|TRBJ2-2|TRBV28
CASSLIRANTGELFF
TGTGCCAGCAGTTTAATACGGGCGAACACCGGGGAGCTGTTTTTT
>-|-|TRBJ2-3|TRBV19
CASSILPPSGVGTDTQYF
TGTGCCAGTAGTATACTCCCTCCATCGGGGGTTGGTACAGATACGCAGTATTTT
>-|few|TRBJ2-4|TRBV7-9
CASSLALGQAKNIQYF
TGTGCCAGCAGCTTAGCTCTGGGACAAGCCAAAAACATTCAGTACTTC